The rows below give T cell receptor beta chains drawn from one sample of a study of cytomegalovirus exposure and HLA in healthy donors. TCRdb keeps only in-frame clones here, not all; method: immunoSEQ multiplex PCR. The data hold around 110,000 clones, with about 59% observed a single time. The sample comprised PBMCs. These TCRs come from a woman aged 40 to 49 in good health and CMV-seropositive. The CDR3 runs from the conserved cysteine through the conserved F or W. The D gene is left open where the match is weak. Clone size is not always given. Where it is, it says once, few, many or a class for expanded clones.

J gene: TRBJ2-2; D gene: TRBD1; clone size: .; V gene: TRBV27; CDR3 DNA: TGTGCCAGCAGCAAAGACGGACAGGGGGGACCCGGGGAGCTGTTTTTT; CDR3 protein: CASSKDGQGGPGELFF
J gene: TRBJ2-1; D gene: TRBD2; clone size: .; V gene: TRBV10-2; CDR3 DNA: TGCGCCAGCAAGACTGTCAGCGGGAGAACGAATGAGCAGTTCTTC; CDR3 protein: CASKTVSGRTNEQFF
J gene: TRBJ1-5; D gene: TRBD1; clone size: .; V gene: TRBV10-3; CDR3 DNA: TGTGCCACCAGTGACGACGGACAGGCTGACCAGCCCCAGCATTTT; CDR3 protein: CATSDDGQADQPQHF
J gene: TRBJ1-2; D gene: .; clone size: .; V gene: TRBV27; CDR3 DNA: TGTGCCAGCAGTCCCCTTACAGGGCACTATGACTACACCTTC; CDR3 protein: CASSPLTGHYDYTF
J gene: TRBJ2-7; D gene: TRBD1; clone size: .; V gene: TRBV28; CDR3 DNA: TGTGCCAGCAGTTTATGGACAGGGGGCTTCCCTTACGAGCAGTACTTC; CDR3 protein: CASSLWTGGFPYEQYF
J gene: TRBJ1-2; D gene: .; clone size: .; V gene: TRBV5-1; CDR3 DNA: TGCGCCAGCAGCCCCACGGCAGGGTCGGGCTATGGCTACACCTTC; CDR3 protein: CASSPTAGSGYGYTF
J gene: TRBJ2-7; D gene: .; clone size: .; V gene: TRBV29-1; CDR3 DNA: TGCAGCGTTGAAGTAGCCGGGACACACAGCTCCCACGAGCAGTACTTC; CDR3 protein: CSVEVAGTHSSHEQYF
J gene: TRBJ1-4; D gene: .; clone size: .; V gene: TRBV27; CDR3 DNA: TGTGCCAGCAGTTTTCCCGGGGATGAAAAACTGTTTTTT; CDR3 protein: CASSFPGDEKLFF
J gene: TRBJ1-1; D gene: TRBD1; clone size: .; V gene: TRBV7-9; CDR3 DNA: TGTGCCAGCAGCTTAGACGGACAGGATGAGAAAGCTTTCTTT; CDR3 protein: CASSLDGQDEKAFF
J gene: TRBJ2-2; D gene: .; clone size: .; V gene: TRBV19; CDR3 DNA: TGTGCCAGTAGTATAGGACTCGACACCGGGGAGCTGTTTTTT; CDR3 protein: CASSIGLDTGELFF
J gene: TRBJ2-7; D gene: .; clone size: .; V gene: TRBV5-1; CDR3 DNA: TGCGCCAGCAGCGTTCGAGATTCGCGGGACCGCATTTTGTACGAGCAGTACTTC; CDR3 protein: CASSVRDSRDRILYEQYF
J gene: TRBJ1-6; D gene: .; clone size: once; V gene: TRBV6-5; CDR3 DNA: TGTGCCAGCAGGGGTCGCGGGACCTATAATTCACCCCTCCACTTT; CDR3 protein: CASRGRGTYNSPLHF
J gene: TRBJ2-1; D gene: .; clone size: .; V gene: TRBV7-9; CDR3 DNA: TGTGCCAGCAGCCTACGCGAGTTCGGGACTCAGAGGCGGTTCTTC; CDR3 protein: CASSLREFGTQRRFF
J gene: TRBJ1-2; D gene: .; clone size: .; V gene: TRBV28; CDR3 DNA: TGTGCCAGCAGTTCAGGGGACGGCGGCTATGGCTACACCTTC; CDR3 protein: CASSSGDGGYGYTF
J gene: TRBJ2-1; D gene: TRBD2; clone size: few; V gene: TRBV19; CDR3 DNA: TGTGCCAGTAGTGTCACTCTAGCGGGAGGCCCCAATGAGCAGTTCTTC; CDR3 protein: CASSVTLAGGPNEQFF
J gene: TRBJ2-7; D gene: TRBD1; clone size: .; V gene: TRBV28; CDR3 DNA: TGTGCCAGCAGTTTAAGAGGGGGGACAGGGTGGGACGAGCAGTACTTC; CDR3 protein: CASSLRGGTGWDEQYF
J gene: TRBJ1-2; D gene: .; clone size: .; V gene: TRBV30; CDR3 DNA: TGTGCCTGGAGTGTAGCGGATGGCTACACCTTC; CDR3 protein: CAWSVADGYTF
J gene: TRBJ2-1; D gene: TRBD1; clone size: .; V gene: TRBV6-5; CDR3 DNA: TGTGCCAGCAGTTACTTGACAGGGGAACGCAATGAGCAGTTCTTC; CDR3 protein: CASSYLTGERNEQFF
J gene: TRBJ1-1; D gene: TRBD1; clone size: .; V gene: TRBV7-2; CDR3 DNA: TGTGCCAGCAGCTTAGCCCGGACAGGGGGTGAAGCTTTCTTT; CDR3 protein: CASSLARTGGEAFF
J gene: TRBJ2-6; D gene: .; clone size: few; V gene: TRBV11-1; CDR3 DNA: TGTGCCAGCAGCTTTGGGGGCGCTGGGGCCAACGTCCTGACTTTC; CDR3 protein: CASSFGGAGANVLTF
J gene: TRBJ2-5; D gene: .; clone size: .; V gene: TRBV5-1; CDR3 DNA: TGCGCCAGCAGGTCCGGGACAAGGGGAGAGACCCAGTACTTC; CDR3 protein: CASRSGTRGETQYF
J gene: TRBJ1-4; D gene: .; clone size: medium-sized; V gene: TRBV4-1; CDR3 DNA: TGCGCCAGCAGCCAAGATAATGCGGTTAATGAAAAACTGTTTTTT; CDR3 protein: CASSQDNAVNEKLFF
J gene: TRBJ2-5; D gene: .; clone size: .; V gene: TRBV18; CDR3 DNA: TGTGCCAGCTCACCACCCGGGGAGACCCAGTACTTC; CDR3 protein: CASSPPGETQYF
J gene: TRBJ1-4; D gene: .; clone size: .; V gene: TRBV18; CDR3 DNA: TGTGCCAGCTCGCCGAACCGGGGGGAAAAACTGTTTTTT; CDR3 protein: CASSPNRGEKLFF
J gene: TRBJ2-1; D gene: TRBD1; clone size: once; V gene: TRBV6-5; CDR3 DNA: TGTGCCAGCAGCCACGACAGGGAAAGGGACAATGAGCAGTTCTTC; CDR3 protein: CASSHDRERDNEQFF
J gene: TRBJ2-7; D gene: .; clone size: .; V gene: TRBV6-1; CDR3 DNA: TGTGCCAGCAGTGAAGCGCGGGATTCCTACGAGCAGTACTTC; CDR3 protein: CASSEARDSYEQYF
J gene: TRBJ2-7; D gene: TRBD2; clone size: few; V gene: TRBV28; CDR3 DNA: TGTGCCAGCACCTCGGGACTAGCGGTCGAAGGCACCTACGAGCAGTACTTC; CDR3 protein: CASTSGLAVEGTYEQYF
J gene: TRBJ2-1; D gene: TRBD2; clone size: .; V gene: TRBV29-1; CDR3 DNA: TGCAGCGCTGGACTAGCGGGAGTTGGTGAGCAGTTCTTC; CDR3 protein: CSAGLAGVGEQFF
J gene: TRBJ1-1; D gene: .; clone size: .; V gene: TRBV10-3; CDR3 DNA: TGTGCCATCAGTGAGTCACCCTCCTTAGAGAACACTGAAGCTTTCTTT; CDR3 protein: CAISESPSLENTEAFF
J gene: TRBJ1-2; D gene: .; clone size: .; V gene: TRBV30; CDR3 DNA: TGTGCCTGGAGTGAATCACACAGGGACAGCTACACCTTC; CDR3 protein: CAWSESHRDSYTF
J gene: TRBJ2-3; D gene: .; clone size: .; V gene: TRBV9; CDR3 DNA: TGTGCCAGCAGCGCCGAGATATTCACAGATACGCAGTATTTT; CDR3 protein: CASSAEIFTDTQYF
J gene: TRBJ2-7; D gene: .; clone size: .; V gene: TRBV25-1; CDR3 DNA: TGTGCCAGCAGATCCACGCGCTCCTACGAGCAGTACTTC; CDR3 protein: CASRSTRSYEQYF
J gene: TRBJ1-1; D gene: TRBD1; clone size: few; V gene: TRBV7-3; CDR3 DNA: TGTGCCAGTGCAGGGGGCGCGAACACTGAAGCTTTCTTT; CDR3 protein: CASAGGANTEAFF
J gene: TRBJ1-3; D gene: TRBD1; clone size: few; V gene: TRBV14; CDR3 DNA: TGTGCCAGCAGCCAGGCGCCGAGGGGGCCTGGAAACACCATATATTTT; CDR3 protein: CASSQAPRGPGNTIYF
J gene: TRBJ2-7; D gene: TRBD2; clone size: once; V gene: TRBV9; CDR3 DNA: TGTGCCAGCAGCGTAGCTCGAGATAGCGGGAAGTCCGAGCAGTACTTC; CDR3 protein: CASSVARDSGKSEQYF
J gene: TRBJ1-2; D gene: .; clone size: .; V gene: TRBV9; CDR3 DNA: TGTGCCAGCAGCCCTAGGGGGGGTCAAGGGAGCTATGGCTACACCTTC; CDR3 protein: CASSPRGGQGSYGYTF
J gene: TRBJ2-3; D gene: .; clone size: few; V gene: TRBV29-1; CDR3 DNA: TGCAGCGTTGGGGGGGCAGATACGCAGTATTTT; CDR3 protein: CSVGGADTQYF
J gene: TRBJ2-7; D gene: TRBD1; clone size: few; V gene: TRBV29-1; CDR3 DNA: TGCAGCGTTGAAGGAGGGACAGGGACCCTTTCCTACGAGCAGTACTTC; CDR3 protein: CSVEGGTGTLSYEQYF
J gene: TRBJ2-2; D gene: .; clone size: .; V gene: TRBV27; CDR3 DNA: TGTGCCAGCAGTCCCCCCGCGAACACCGGGGAGCTGTTTTTT; CDR3 protein: CASSPPANTGELFF
J gene: TRBJ1-2; D gene: TRBD1; clone size: few; V gene: TRBV10-3; CDR3 DNA: TGTGCCATCAGTGAGGGACAGGACTATGGCTACACCTTC; CDR3 protein: CAISEGQDYGYTF
J gene: TRBJ1-1; D gene: .; clone size: few; V gene: TRBV9; CDR3 DNA: TGTGCCAGCAGCGTAACCCCCGAGGGCACTGAAGCTTTCTTT; CDR3 protein: CASSVTPEGTEAFF
J gene: TRBJ2-5; D gene: TRBD2; clone size: .; V gene: TRBV4-3; CDR3 DNA: TGCGCCAGCAGCTCGGGACTAGCGGGCGAGACCCAGTACTTC; CDR3 protein: CASSSGLAGETQYF
J gene: TRBJ2-1; D gene: TRBD2; clone size: .; V gene: TRBV7-9; CDR3 DNA: TGTGCCAGCAGCTTAGCTGCGAGCGGGAGGCTTGTCTCCTACAATGAGCAGTTCTTC; CDR3 protein: CASSLAASGRLVSYNEQFF
J gene: TRBJ1-1; D gene: TRBD1; clone size: .; V gene: TRBV9; CDR3 DNA: TGTGCCAGCAGCGCGACAGGGGGCAACACTGAAGCTTTCTTT; CDR3 protein: CASSATGGNTEAFF
J gene: TRBJ2-7; D gene: TRBD2; clone size: .; V gene: TRBV14; CDR3 DNA: TGTGCCAGCAGCCAAGATCCCCCTCTAGCGGGAAAGGGTTTGTACGAGCAGTACTTC; CDR3 protein: CASSQDPPLAGKGLYEQYF
J gene: TRBJ1-5; D gene: .; clone size: .; V gene: TRBV19; CDR3 DNA: TGTGCCAGTGGGTTAATACAGGGAACCCTCAATCAGCCCCAGCATTTT; CDR3 protein: CASGLIQGTLNQPQHF
J gene: TRBJ2-1; D gene: .; clone size: .; V gene: TRBV19; CDR3 DNA: TGTGCCAGTAGGCCCCAGGGGGGAGAGGACAATGAGCAGTTCTTC; CDR3 protein: CASRPQGGEDNEQFF
J gene: TRBJ2-2; D gene: .; clone size: .; V gene: TRBV5-1; CDR3 DNA: TGCGCCAGCAGCTTGTGGGGAGACAACACCGGGGAGCTGTTTTTT; CDR3 protein: CASSLWGDNTGELFF
J gene: TRBJ2-4; D gene: TRBD1; clone size: .; V gene: TRBV7-2; CDR3 DNA: TGTGCCAGCAGCTTAGCGGTGGGGGACAGAAGTTACTTC; CDR3 protein: CASSLAVGDRSYF
J gene: TRBJ1-1; D gene: TRBD1; clone size: .; V gene: TRBV5-1; CDR3 DNA: TGCGCCAGCAGCTTAAATGTAGGGGGCAACACTGAAGCTTTCTTT; CDR3 protein: CASSLNVGGNTEAFF
J gene: TRBJ2-1; D gene: .; clone size: few; V gene: TRBV15; CDR3 DNA: TGTGCCACCAGCAGCGGGAGGGGGCTTATGGATGAGCAGTTCTTC; CDR3 protein: CATSSGRGLMDEQFF
J gene: TRBJ2-2; D gene: TRBD2; clone size: .; V gene: TRBV9; CDR3 DNA: TGTGCCAGCAGCGTCCTAGCGGGAGATGCCGGGGAGCTGTTTTTT; CDR3 protein: CASSVLAGDAGELFF
J gene: TRBJ1-3; D gene: TRBD1; clone size: .; V gene: TRBV25-1; CDR3 DNA: TGTGCCAGCAGGGACAGGGGTTCACCGGGAAACACCATATATTTT; CDR3 protein: CASRDRGSPGNTIYF
J gene: TRBJ2-7; D gene: TRBD1; clone size: .; V gene: TRBV7-9; CDR3 DNA: TGTGCCAGCAGCTTAGCGGACAGGTACGAGCAGTACTTC; CDR3 protein: CASSLADRYEQYF
J gene: TRBJ1-1; D gene: TRBD1; clone size: .; V gene: TRBV11-1; CDR3 DNA: TGTGCCAGCAGCTGGCAGGGGGCTGACACTGAAGCTTTCTTT; CDR3 protein: CASSWQGADTEAFF
J gene: TRBJ2-5; D gene: .; clone size: .; V gene: TRBV7-7; CDR3 DNA: TGTGCCAGCAGCTTAGGCGGCACCCAGTACTTC; CDR3 protein: CASSLGGTQYF
J gene: TRBJ1-5; D gene: .; clone size: .; V gene: TRBV30; CDR3 DNA: TGTGCCTGGGGGAGAGGGCGGACGAAGCCTAGCAATCAGCCCCAGCATTTT; CDR3 protein: CAWGRGRTKPSNQPQHF